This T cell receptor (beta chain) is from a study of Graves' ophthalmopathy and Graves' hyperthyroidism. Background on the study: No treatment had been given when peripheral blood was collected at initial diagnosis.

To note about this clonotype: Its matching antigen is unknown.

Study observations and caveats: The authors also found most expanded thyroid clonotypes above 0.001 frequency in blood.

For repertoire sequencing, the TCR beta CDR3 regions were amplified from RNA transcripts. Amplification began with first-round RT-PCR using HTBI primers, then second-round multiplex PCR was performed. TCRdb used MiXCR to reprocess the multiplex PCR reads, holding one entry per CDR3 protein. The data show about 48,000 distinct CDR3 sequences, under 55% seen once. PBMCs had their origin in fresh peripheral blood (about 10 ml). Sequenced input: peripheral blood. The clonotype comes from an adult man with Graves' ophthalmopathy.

CDR3 DNA sequence: TGTGCCAGCAGCCTATCAGGGACAGCCCGTTTCCAAGAGACCCAGTACTTC. Translation gives CASSLSGTARFQETQYF. This chain uses TRBV14 with TRBJ2-5; 7 bases agree with TRBD1. Germline assignment: CDR1 SGHDN and CDR2 FVKESK. V shed 4 bases and J 1 base; nucleotides not matched to a gene: 12. CDR3 length: 17 residues.